Listed here are 25 T cell receptor beta chains from one sample, sequenced in a study of blood T cell repertoires in COVID-19. Profiled with immunoSEQ multiplex PCR; TCRdb holds only in-frame clones, not every one. This table holds roughly 150,000 clones, just over 85% found once. Sequencing used PBMCs or T cells enriched from blood (not recorded which). The source of these receptors is a man aged 50-59 years who had recovered from COVID-19.

The chain has TRBV5-1 and TRBJ2-1; the D is unclear. The CDR3 sequence is 15 residues long. CDR1 is SGHRS, CDR2 YFSETQ, per germline. V lost 6 bases and J 3 bases, leaving 16 bases between the germline ends. The chain's CDR3 is CASNSPYSDYNEQFF. DNA of the CDR3: TGCGCCAGCAACTCCCCGTATTCTGACTACAATGAGCAGTTCTTC.

The V call is TRBV18, the J call TRBJ2-3, with 12 positions matching TRBD1. V trimming: 1 base; J trimming: 1 base; junction bases outside the gene matches: 3. The CDR3 runs 17 residues. CDR1 and CDR2 (germline): KGHSH, LQKENI. CDR3 DNA sequence: TGTGCCAGCTCACCACTGGGACAGGGGGCTGGCACAGATACGCAGTATTTT. Its translation is CASSPLGQGAGTDTQYF.

This clone was recorded a few times. The V and J genes are TRBV11-2 and TRBJ2-2; the match to TRBD2 covers 7 bases. Looked up from germline, CDR1 is SGHAT and CDR2 is FQNNGV. The V gene end was trimmed by 2 bases and the J gene end by 6 bases; junction bases not matched to a gene: 6. The CDR3 totals 15 residues. This CDR3 reads CASSLPTSWPGELFF. CDR3 nucleotide sequence: TGTGCCAGCAGCTTACCGACTAGCTGGCCCGGGGAGCTGTTTTTT. Supplemented by reference TRBV11-2 and TRBJ2-2, the full variable domain reads EAGVAQSPRYKIIEKRQSVAFWCNPISGHATLYWYQQILGQGPKLLIQFQNNGVVDDSQLPKDRFSAERLKGVDSTLKIQPAKLEDSAVYLCASSLPTSWPGELFFGEGSRLTVL.

The V and J genes are TRBV6-1 and TRBJ1-2; a possible D gene is TRBD1 (5 bases). The V and J ends lost 0 bases and 5 bases respectively, with 7 bases between them. Germline V gene sequence: CDR1 MNHNS, CDR2 SASEGT. The CDR3 covers 13 residues. The CDR3, as DNA: TGTGCCAGCAGTGAAGCCGGGGGATATGGCTACACCTTC. Amino acid sequence: CASSEAGGYGYTF.

This clone was seen a few times. V usage is TRBV7-6 and J usage is TRBJ2-5, with D maybe TRBD1 (6 bases). CDR1 SGHVS and CDR2 FNYEAQ come from the germline V gene. V was pared by 0 bases and J by 1 base, with 15 bases between. The CDR3 is made up of 17 amino acids. Here the CDR3 reads CASSLAPRTEFQETQYF. Here the CDR3 DNA reads TGTGCCAGCAGCTTAGCGCCCAGGACAGAGTTCCAAGAGACCCAGTACTTC.

This chain links TRBV5-6 with TRBJ1-5; D remains ambiguous. This CDR3 is 16 amino acids long. Germline V gives CDR1 SGHDT, CDR2 YYEEEE. V was clipped by 1 base and J by 4 bases, with 15 bases between them. The CDR3 DNA is TGTGCCAGCAGCTTGTCTTCGGCTCAACTAAATCAGCCCCAGCATTTT. This encodes CASSLSSAQLNQPQHF.

The chain carries TRBV2 and TRBJ1-5; a weak D match, TRBD1 (5 bases). CDR1 and CDR2 from the germline V gene are SNHLY and FYNNEI. V gave up 5 bases and J gave up 0 bases, with 11 bases separating them. The CDR3 consists of 15 residues. The CDR3 DNA reads TGTGCCAGCAGTCCCCCGGACACTAGCAATCAGCCCCAGCATTTT. It codes for CASSPPDTSNQPQHF.

This clone turned up a few times. The V call is TRBV29-1, the J call TRBJ2-7, with D maybe TRBD2 (6 bases). Germline CDR1 and CDR2: SQVTM and ANQGSEA. The CDR3 sequence is 13 residues long. Trimming removed 4 bases at V and 3 bases at J, with 13 bases between. The CDR3 spells CSVGSGEHYEQYF. The CDR3 DNA is TGCAGCGTTGGTTCGGGAGAGCACTACGAGCAGTACTTC.

The rearrangement uses TRBV11-2 and TRBJ2-5, with 10 bases matching TRBD1. This CDR3 has 16 residues. Germline lookup yields CDR1 SGHAT and CDR2 FQNNGV. Trimming removed 5 bases from V and 5 bases from J; junction bases left unmatched: 11. CDR3 in amino acids: CASSPRQTGGRETQYF. CDR3 nucleotide sequence: TGTGCCAGCAGCCCAAGGCAGACAGGGGGCCGTGAGACCCAGTACTTC.

The V call is TRBV6-5, the J call TRBJ1-5; D possibly corresponds to TRBD1 (5 bases). Germline CDR1 reads MNHEY; CDR2 reads SVGAGI. The V end lost 7 bases, the J end lost 6 bases, and 19 bases lay between the germline ends. The CDR3 runs 15 residues. CDR3 protein: CASKTVMGGGQPQHF. The DNA of the CDR3 is TGTGCCAGCAAAACGGTTATGGGGGGTGGTCAGCCCCAGCATTTT.

Here the CDR3 DNA reads TGTGCCAGCAGCCCGACAGGGTCCATGAACACTGAAGCTTTCTTT. This sequence encodes CASSPTGSMNTEAFF. V usage is TRBV7-3 and J usage is TRBJ1-1; 7 bases map to TRBD1. The CDR3 runs 15 residues. V gave up 5 bases and J gave up 0 bases; unmatched junction bases: 6. The germline CDR1 and CDR2 sequences are SGHTA and FQGTGA.

The V call is TRBV5-1, the J call TRBJ2-1, with 14 positions matching TRBD2. The CDR3 covers 15 residues. Losses at the gene ends were 3 bases for V and 9 bases for J; bases not matched to a gene: 5. Germline V gene data show CDR1 as SGHRS and CDR2 as YFSETQ. The CDR3 DNA reads as TGCGCCAGCAGCTCGGGACTAGCGGGAGTCAGTGAGCAGTTCTTC. Protein: CASSSGLAGVSEQFF.

The chain uses TRBV2 and TRBJ1-3; D is possibly TRBD1 (5 bases). The CDR3 runs 13 residues. Germline-derived CDR1 and CDR2 are SNHLY and FYNNEI. V lost 8 bases to trimming and J lost 3 bases, with 11 bases between them. The CDR3 region is CASRQGGGNTIYF. The DNA of the CDR3 is TGTGCCAGCCGCCAGGGAGGTGGAAACACCATATATTTT.

The chain carries TRBV7-2 and TRBJ1-3; D is undetermined. The CDR3 runs to 15 residues. From germline, CDR1 is SGHTA and CDR2 FQGNSA. V was trimmed by 1 base and J by 0 bases, leaving 7 bases between them. This CDR3 reads CASSLGARSGNTIYF. The CDR3, as DNA: TGTGCCAGCAGCTTAGGGGCCCGCTCTGGAAACACCATATATTTT.

This clone came up a few times. CDR3 sequence reads: CASSLKGIGAYTDTQYF. The CDR3 DNA follows: TGTGCCAGCAGCTTAAAGGGGATTGGAGCCTACACAGATACGCAGTATTTT. The chain combines TRBV7-3 with TRBJ2-3; D possibly corresponds to TRBD1 (5 bases). The CDR3 covers 17 residues. V lost 1 base to trimming and J lost 2 bases, with 16 bases between them. Germline V CDR1 and CDR2: SGHTA, FQGTGA.

The J gene is TRBJ1-2, the V gene TRBV2; the match to TRBD1 covers 10 bases. The ends lost 2 bases at V and 2 bases at J; junction bases unmatched: 2. The germline V gene encodes CDR1 SNHLY and CDR2 FYNNEI. CDR3 length: 15 amino acids. CDR3 DNA: TGTGCCAGCAGTGAATGGGGACAGGGGAACTATGGCTACACCTTC. Protein: CASSEWGQGNYGYTF.

The rearrangement links TRBV19 to TRBJ1-1; D perhaps matches TRBD1 (5 bases). This CDR3 has 15 residues. V lost 4 bases to trimming and J lost 0 bases, with 12 bases between them. CDR1 is LNHDA, CDR2 SQIVND, per germline (reference sequence). The CDR3 reads CASSNTGVMNTEAFF. The DNA for the CDR3 is TGTGCCAGTAGTAACACAGGAGTTATGAACACTGAAGCTTTCTTT.

The V call is TRBV28, the J call TRBJ1-2; D perhaps matches TRBD1 (6 bases). The CDR3 runs 14 residues. The germline CDR1 and CDR2 sequences are MDHEN and SYDVKM. The V and J ends lost 2 bases and 3 bases respectively, with 10 bases between them. CDR3 in amino acids: CASSLQGFDYGYTF. The CDR3 coding sequence is TGTGCCAGCAGTTTACAGGGGTTCGACTATGGCTACACCTTC.

This clone has more than one count but fewer than ten. The DNA for the CDR3 is TGTGCCAGCTCACCACCGGGACACAGCAACACTGAAGCTTTCTTT. Its protein product is CASSPPGHSNTEAFF. The rearrangement links TRBV18 to TRBJ1-1; D possibly corresponds to TRBD1 (6 bases). CDR1 is KGHSH, CDR2 LQKENI, per germline. CDR3 length: 15 residues. Trimming stripped 0 bases from V and 2 bases from J, with 10 bases between.

The chain joins TRBV5-4 to TRBJ2-7, with D perhaps matching TRBD2 (6 bases). CDR3 size: 15 residues. Germline V gene lookup returns CDR1 SGHNT and CDR2 YYREEE (reference sequence). The germline V and J ends were trimmed by 4 bases and 3 bases, with 17 bases remaining between them. As DNA, the CDR3 is TGTGCCAGCAGCCCTGGGGCTCGCGGGGTCTACGAGCAGTACTTC. Its translation is CASSPGARGVYEQYF. Together with reference TRBV5-4 and TRBJ2-7, the CDR3 gives the full variable domain: ETGVTQSPTHLIKTRGQQVTLRCSSQSGHNTVSWYQQALGQGPQFIFQYYREEENGRGNFPPRFSGLQFPNYSSELNVNALELDDSALYLCASSPGARGVYEQYFGPGTRLTVT.

V gene TRBV4-1 combines with J gene TRBJ2-7, with a weak D call TRBD2 (5 bases). The CDR3 consists of 15 residues. The germline V gene encodes CDR1 MGHRA and CDR2 YSYEKL. V was clipped by 0 bases and J by 3 bases, with 12 bases between them. The CDR3 nucleotides read TGCGCCAGCAGCCAAGATAGGGTAGGACTCTACGAGCAGTACTTC. This sequence encodes CASSQDRVGLYEQYF.

This clone was seen a single time. V usage is TRBV6-5 and J usage is TRBJ1-2; D call uncertain. Trimming cost V 0 bases and J 3 bases, with 11 bases left between them. Germline loops: CDR1 MNHEY, CDR2 SVGAGI. This CDR3 is built from 15 residues. The CDR3 DNA sequence: TGTGCCAGCAGTTACTCTCTCCCGGGGTACTATGGCTACACCTTC. Translating it yields CASSYSLPGYYGYTF.

The J gene is TRBJ1-4, the V gene TRBV30; weak D call: TRBD1 (6 bases). Germline-derived CDR1 and CDR2 are GTSNPN and SVGIG (reference sequence). This CDR3 is built from 12 residues. The germline V and J ends were trimmed by 8 bases and 8 bases, with 15 bases remaining between them. The CDR3 DNA reads as TGTGCCCTCAGAGGGGGACCAGAAAAACTGTTTTTT. It codes for CALRGGPEKLFF.

The V call is TRBV4-3, the J call TRBJ1-3; D remains unclear. This CDR3 is built from 14 residues. Trimming cost V 4 bases and J 4 bases, with 11 bases left between them. Germline CDR1 reads LGHNA; CDR2 reads YSLEER. The CDR3 DNA is TGCGCCAGCAGCCGGGTCCCGGGGGGAAACACCATATATTTT. This codes for CASSRVPGGNTIYF.

This clone showed up just once. The chain carries TRBV6-5 and TRBJ1-1, with 7 bases that match TRBD1. Germline trimming cut 8 bases from V and 5 bases from J; bases unmatched to any gene: 5. CDR3 size: 12 residues. Germline loops: CDR1 MNHEY, CDR2 SVGAGI. This CDR3 is CASYRGVTEAFF. The CDR3 coding sequence is TGTGCCAGCTACAGGGGAGTTACTGAAGCTTTCTTT.